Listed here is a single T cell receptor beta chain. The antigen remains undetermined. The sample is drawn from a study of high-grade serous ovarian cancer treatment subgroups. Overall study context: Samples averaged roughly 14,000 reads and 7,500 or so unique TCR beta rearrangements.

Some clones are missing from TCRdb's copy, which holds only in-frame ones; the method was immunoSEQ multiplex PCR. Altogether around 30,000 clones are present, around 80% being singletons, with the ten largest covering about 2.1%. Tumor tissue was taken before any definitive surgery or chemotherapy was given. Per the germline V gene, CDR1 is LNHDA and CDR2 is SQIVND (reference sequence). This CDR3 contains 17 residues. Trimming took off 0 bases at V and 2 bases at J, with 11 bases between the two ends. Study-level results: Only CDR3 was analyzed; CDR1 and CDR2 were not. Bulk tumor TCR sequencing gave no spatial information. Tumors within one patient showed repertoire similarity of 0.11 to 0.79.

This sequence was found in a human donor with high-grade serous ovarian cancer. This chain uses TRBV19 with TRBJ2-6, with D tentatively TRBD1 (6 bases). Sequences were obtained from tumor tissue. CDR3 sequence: CASSIDLRTAGANVLTF. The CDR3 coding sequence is TGTGCCAGTAGTATAGATCTAAGGACAGCTGGGGCCAACGTCCTGACTTTC.